This TCR beta chain was sequenced in a study of blood T cells in healthy people across ages. The study, taken as a whole, reports: Observed TCR beta diversity per million T cells went down as age went up. This fall followed a roughly linear course with age.

As concerns this clonotype: Its antigen is not known. One end of the junction varies from germline; a read error may be responsible.

The authors ran a second PCR of roughly 6 to 12 cycles using a sample-barcoded 5' primer and a J-beta primer mix. TCRdb re-called the 5' RACE reads through MiXCR, storing one row per CDR3 protein. The data hold approximately 810,000 distinct CDR3 sequences, with around 30% observed a single time. The CDR3 is 13 amino acids. The chain employs TRBV12-3 or TRBV12-4 and TRBJ1-1, with D uncertain. The sequence was collected from a woman older than 75 in good health. The sequencing input was blood. The CDR3 DNA reads TGTGCCGGCAGTACCGGGCCTAACGCTGAAGCTTTCTTT. Protein sequence: CAGSTGPNAEAFF.